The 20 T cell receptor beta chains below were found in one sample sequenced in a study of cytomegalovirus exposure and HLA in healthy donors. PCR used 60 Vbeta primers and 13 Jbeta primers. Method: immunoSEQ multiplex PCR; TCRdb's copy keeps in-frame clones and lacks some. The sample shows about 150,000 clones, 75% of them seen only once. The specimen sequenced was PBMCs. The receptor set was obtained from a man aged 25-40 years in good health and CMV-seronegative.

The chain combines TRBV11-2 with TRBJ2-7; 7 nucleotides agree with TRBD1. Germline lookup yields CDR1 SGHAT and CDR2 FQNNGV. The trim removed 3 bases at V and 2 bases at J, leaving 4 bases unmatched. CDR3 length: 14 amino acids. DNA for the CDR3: TGTGCCAGCAGCTTCAGCCAGGGGGCCTACGAGCAGTACTTC. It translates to CASSFSQGAYEQYF.

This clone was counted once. CDR3 DNA sequence: TGTGCCAGCAGCTTAGCTGCGGGGCAGGAGCCCCAGCATTTT. Translation: CASSLAAGQEPQHF. This chain joins TRBV7-2 and TRBJ1-5, with D possibly matching TRBD1 (5 bases). The CDR3 runs to 14 residues. Germline assignment: CDR1 SGHTA and CDR2 FQGNSA. The ends were cut back, 0 bases at V and 8 bases at J, with 11 bases in the middle.

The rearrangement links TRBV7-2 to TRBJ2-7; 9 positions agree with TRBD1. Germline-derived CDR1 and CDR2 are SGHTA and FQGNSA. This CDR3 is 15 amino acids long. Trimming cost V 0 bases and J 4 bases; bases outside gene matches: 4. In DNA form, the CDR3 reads TGTGCCAGCAGCTTAGCAGCACAGGGGGCGTACGAGCAGTACTTC. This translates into CASSLAAQGAYEQYF.

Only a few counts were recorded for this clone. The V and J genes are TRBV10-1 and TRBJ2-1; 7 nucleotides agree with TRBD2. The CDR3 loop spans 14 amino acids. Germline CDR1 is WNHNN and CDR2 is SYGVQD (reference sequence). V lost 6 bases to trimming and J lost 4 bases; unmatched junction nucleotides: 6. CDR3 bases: TGCGCCAGCAGCAGACTAGCTGGGTACAATGAGCAGTTCTTC. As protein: CASSRLAGYNEQFF.

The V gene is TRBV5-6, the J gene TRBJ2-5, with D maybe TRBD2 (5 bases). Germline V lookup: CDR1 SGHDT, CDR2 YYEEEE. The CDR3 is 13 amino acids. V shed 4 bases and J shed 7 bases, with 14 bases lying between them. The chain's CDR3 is CASSNGPSGTQYF. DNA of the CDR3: TGTGCCAGCAGCAATGGACCGAGCGGGACCCAGTACTTC.

CDR3 region: CASSGLAGEADTQYF. CDR3 sequence (DNA): TGTGCCAGCAGTGGACTAGCGGGAGAGGCAGATACGCAGTATTTT. V and J are TRBV6-1 and TRBJ2-3, with 12 positions matching TRBD2. The CDR3 is 15 amino acids. The V gene's germline CDR1 is MNHNS and CDR2 SASEGT. V lost 4 bases and J lost 4; bases outside the gene matches: 3.

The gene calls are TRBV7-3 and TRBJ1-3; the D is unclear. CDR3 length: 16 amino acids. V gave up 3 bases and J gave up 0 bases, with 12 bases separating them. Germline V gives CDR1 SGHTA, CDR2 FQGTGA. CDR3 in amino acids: CASSLDEANSGNTIYF. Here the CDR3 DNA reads TGTGCCAGCAGCTTGGATGAGGCAAACTCTGGAAACACCATATATTTT.

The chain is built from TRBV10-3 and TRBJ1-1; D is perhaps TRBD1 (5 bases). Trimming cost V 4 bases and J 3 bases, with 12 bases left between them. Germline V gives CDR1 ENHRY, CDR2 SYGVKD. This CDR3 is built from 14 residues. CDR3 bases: TGTGCCATCAGTGCAAAGGGAGGGGACACTGAAGCTTTCTTT. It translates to CAISAKGGDTEAFF.

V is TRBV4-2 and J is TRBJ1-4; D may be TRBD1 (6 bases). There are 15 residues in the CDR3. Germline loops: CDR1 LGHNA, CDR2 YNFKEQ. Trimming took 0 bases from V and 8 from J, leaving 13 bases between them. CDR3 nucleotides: TGTGCCAGCAGCCAAGATCTCCAGGGGCACGAAAAACTGTTTTTT. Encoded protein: CASSQDLQGHEKLFF.

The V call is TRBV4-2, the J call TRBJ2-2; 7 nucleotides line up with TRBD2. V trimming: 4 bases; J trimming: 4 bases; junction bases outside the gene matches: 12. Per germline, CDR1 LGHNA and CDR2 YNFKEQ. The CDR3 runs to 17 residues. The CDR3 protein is CASSRQKGGSFTGELFF. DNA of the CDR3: TGTGCCAGCAGCCGCCAAAAGGGAGGGAGCTTCACCGGGGAGCTGTTTTTT.

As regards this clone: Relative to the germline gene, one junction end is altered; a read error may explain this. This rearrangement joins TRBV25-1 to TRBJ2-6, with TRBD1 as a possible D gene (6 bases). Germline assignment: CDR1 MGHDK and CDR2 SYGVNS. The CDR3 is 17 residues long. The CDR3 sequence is CASSEFRTVDGANGLTF. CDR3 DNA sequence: TGTGCCAGCAGTGAATTTAGGACAGTAGATGGGGCCAACGGCCTGACTTTC.

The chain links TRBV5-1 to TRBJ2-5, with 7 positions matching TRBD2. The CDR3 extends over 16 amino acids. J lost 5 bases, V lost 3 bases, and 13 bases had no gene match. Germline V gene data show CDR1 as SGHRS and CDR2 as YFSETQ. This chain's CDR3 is CASSSGKGGPGETQYF. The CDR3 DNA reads TGCGCCAGCAGCTCAGGGAAGGGAGGGCCGGGGGAGACCCAGTACTTC.

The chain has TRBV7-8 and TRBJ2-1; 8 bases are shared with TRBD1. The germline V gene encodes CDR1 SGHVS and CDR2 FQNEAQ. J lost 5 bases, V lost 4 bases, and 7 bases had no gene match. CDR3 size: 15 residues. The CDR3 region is CASSSRTGSNNEQFF. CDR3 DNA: TGTGCCAGCAGCTCTCGGACAGGGTCCAACAATGAGCAGTTCTTC.

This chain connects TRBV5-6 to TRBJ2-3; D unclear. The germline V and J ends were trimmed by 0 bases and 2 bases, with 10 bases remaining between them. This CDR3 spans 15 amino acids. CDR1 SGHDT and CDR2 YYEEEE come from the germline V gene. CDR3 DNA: TGTGCCAGCAGCTTGGGTGGCGGTACCACAGATACGCAGTATTTT. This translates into CASSLGGGTTDTQYF.

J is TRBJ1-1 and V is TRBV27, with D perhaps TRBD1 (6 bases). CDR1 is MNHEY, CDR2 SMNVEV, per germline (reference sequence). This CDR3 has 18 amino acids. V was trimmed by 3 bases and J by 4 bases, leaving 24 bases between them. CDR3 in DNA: TGTGCCAGCAGTTTTCTAGTGCAGGGGCCTGCTCGGAGCACTGAAGCTTTCTTT. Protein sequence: CASSFLVQGPARSTEAFF.

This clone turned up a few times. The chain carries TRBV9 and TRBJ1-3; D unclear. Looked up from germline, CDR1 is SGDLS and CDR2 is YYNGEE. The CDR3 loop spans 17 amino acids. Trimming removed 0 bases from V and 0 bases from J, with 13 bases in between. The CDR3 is CASSVGPPGASGNTIYF. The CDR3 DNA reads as TGTGCCAGCAGCGTAGGCCCGCCGGGAGCCTCTGGAAACACCATATATTTT.

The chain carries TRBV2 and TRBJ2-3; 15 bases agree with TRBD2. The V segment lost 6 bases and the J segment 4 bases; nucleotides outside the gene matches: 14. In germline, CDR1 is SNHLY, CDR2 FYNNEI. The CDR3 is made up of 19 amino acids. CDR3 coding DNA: TGTGCCAGCAGGGATGGACTAGCGGGAGGGTGGATGGGCGCAGATACGCAGTATTTT. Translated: CASRDGLAGGWMGADTQYF.

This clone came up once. The CDR3 nucleotides are TGTGCCAGCAGCTTCGTTCGCGTTTCAGGAGAGACCCAGTACTTC. Residues: CASSFVRVSGETQYF. The rearrangement joins TRBV5-6 to TRBJ2-5; D is unresolved. Germline V gives CDR1 SGHDT, CDR2 YYEEEE. Trimming took off 2 bases at V and 4 bases at J, with 15 bases between the two ends. This CDR3 is 15 amino acids long. The full variable domain, its missing parts supplied by reference TRBV5-6 and TRBJ2-5, is DAGVTQSPTHLIKTRGQQVTLRCSPKSGHDTVSWYQQALGQGPQFIFQYYEEEERQRGNFPDRFSGHQFPNYSSELNVNALLLGDSALYLCASSFVRVSGETQYFGPGTRLLVL.

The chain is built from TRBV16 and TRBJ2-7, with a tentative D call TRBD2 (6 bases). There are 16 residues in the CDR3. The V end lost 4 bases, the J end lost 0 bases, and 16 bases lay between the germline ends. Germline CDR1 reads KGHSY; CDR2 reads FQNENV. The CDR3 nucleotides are TGTGCCAGCAGCCCCTCAGGGAGGTTGGGCTCCTACGAGCAGTACTTC. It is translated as CASSPSGRLGSYEQYF.

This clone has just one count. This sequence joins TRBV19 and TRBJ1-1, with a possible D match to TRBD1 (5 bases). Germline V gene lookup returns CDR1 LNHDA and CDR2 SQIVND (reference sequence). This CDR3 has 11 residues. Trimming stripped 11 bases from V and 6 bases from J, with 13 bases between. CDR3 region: CAGRRGPEAFF. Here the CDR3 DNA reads TGTGCCGGAAGGAGGGGACCTGAAGCTTTCTTT.